This TCR beta chain was retrieved from a study of T cells after yellow fever vaccination. A 5'RACE template-switching step, the method used to make TCR cDNA, added a universal primer site and UMIs. TCRdb re-called the 5' RACE reads with MiXCR, one entry per CDR3 protein. The repertoire holds approximately 580,000 distinct CDR3 sequences, less than 20% seen once, with 15% to 20% in the top ten. The V gene end was trimmed by 2 bases and the J gene end by 2 bases; junction bases not matched to a gene: 2. The CDR3 is 14 amino acids. CDR1 is MNHEY, CDR2 SVGAGI, per germline. The sequence came from a man aged 18 to 29 who received the YFV17D yellow fever vaccine. This specimen consisted of PBMCs, obtained about 5 days after the first yellow fever vaccination. The chain uses TRBV6-5 and TRBJ1-2; 7 positions agree with TRBD1. The CDR3 protein is CASSYGTANYGYTF. The CDR3, as DNA: TGTGCCAGCAGTTACGGGACAGCGAACTATGGCTACACCTTC.